Listed here are 32 T cell receptor beta chains from one sample, sequenced in a study of stem cell transplantation in POMP-related autoinflammatory disease. The method was immunoSEQ multiplex PCR; TCRdb's version includes in-frame clones alone and lacks a portion of them. The table has over 60,000 clones, approximately 90% seen once; the top ten hold 0.5% to 0.85%. This specimen consisted of CD4+ T cells from PBMCs, obtained after stem cell transplantation. The receptors come from a human patient with POMP-related autoinflammation and immune dysregulation (PRAID). Some T cells may be supplied by the graft donor.

The V gene is TRBV25-1, the J gene TRBJ2-1; possibly TRBD2 for D (5 bases). There are 13 residues in the CDR3. The germline V gene has CDR1 MGHDK and CDR2 SYGVNS. V lost 2 bases and J 9 bases, leaving 11 bases between the germline ends. CDR3 nucleotides: TGTGCCAGCAGTGAACCGGGGAAGGGTGAGCAGTTCTTC. Protein sequence: CASSEPGKGEQFF.

The chain employs TRBV11-3 and TRBJ2-1; a possible D gene is TRBD1 (6 bases). The CDR3 contains 15 residues. Germline CDR1 and CDR2: SGHNT and YENEEA. Trimming took off 4 bases at V and 0 bases at J, with 10 bases between the two ends. CDR3 region: CASSSGQSSYNEQFF. The CDR3 bases are TGTGCCAGCAGCTCTGGACAGAGCTCCTACAATGAGCAGTTCTTC.

The chain joins TRBV24-1 to TRBJ2-5; possibly TRBD1 or TRBD2 for D (5 bases each). The CDR3 runs to 16 residues. Germline assignment: CDR1 KGHDR and CDR2 SFDVKD. V lost 1 base and J 1 base, leaving 12 bases between the germline ends. This CDR3 is CATSDLKGRSQETQYF. The DNA of the CDR3 is TGTGCCACCAGTGATTTAAAGGGACGGAGCCAAGAGACCCAGTACTTC.

The chain links TRBV5-1 to TRBJ2-1, with D uncertain. CDR1 SGHRS and CDR2 YFSETQ come from the germline V gene. Trimming left V 2 bases short and J 6 bases short, with 15 bases between. This CDR3 is built from 15 residues. This CDR3 is CASSLGSGSLNEQFF. DNA of the CDR3: TGCGCCAGCAGCTTAGGTAGTGGGTCCCTCAATGAGCAGTTCTTC.

V usage is TRBV5-4 and J usage is TRBJ2-6, with D hard to call. V dropped 4 bases and J dropped 0 bases, with 11 bases sitting between them. Germline loops: CDR1 SGHNT, CDR2 YYREEE (reference sequence). This CDR3 comprises 16 residues. The CDR3 sequence is CASSAGSYSGANVLTF. For the CDR3, the DNA is TGTGCCAGCAGCGCCGGGTCCTACTCTGGGGCCAACGTCCTGACTTTC.

The rearrangement uses TRBV18 and TRBJ2-2, with D possibly matching TRBD1 (5 bases). Deletions cut 3 bases from V and 5 bases from J, with 10 bases between. In germline, CDR1 is KGHSH, CDR2 LQKENI. The CDR3 covers 14 residues. CDR3 sequence: CASSPGHKTGELFF. In nucleotides, the CDR3 is TGTGCCAGCTCACCGGGGCACAAGACCGGGGAGCTGTTTTTT.

This chain's CDR3 is CASSEFETGYEAFF. The CDR3 nucleotides are TGTGCCAGCAGTGAATTCGAGACAGGGTATGAAGCTTTCTTT. The gene calls are TRBV25-1 and TRBJ1-1; TRBD1 matches at 7 bases. The CDR3 sequence is 14 residues long. Trimming took 1 base from V and 7 from J; bases not matched to a gene: 6. CDR1 is MGHDK and CDR2 is SYGVNS in the germline V gene.

The chain joins TRBV5-5 to TRBJ2-2; D not resolved. Trimming shortened V by 5 bases and J by 3 bases, and 14 bases separated the two germline ends. This CDR3 has 15 residues. Looked up from germline, CDR1 is SGHKS and CDR2 is YYEKEE (reference sequence). CDR3 protein: CASSWHGRDTGELFF. CDR3 bases: TGTGCCAGCAGTTGGCATGGTAGGGACACCGGGGAGCTGTTTTTT. Full variable domain (rest looked up from reference TRBV5-5 and TRBJ2-2): DAGVTQSPTHLIKTRGQQVTLRCSPISGHKSVSWYQQVLGQGPQFIFQYYEKEERGRGNFPDRFSARQFPNYSSELNVNALLLGDSALYLCASSWHGRDTGELFFGEGSRLTVL.

This chain joins TRBV19 and TRBJ1-1; D perhaps matches TRBD1 (6 bases). The CDR3 sequence is 17 residues long. Looked up from germline, CDR1 is LNHDA and CDR2 is SQIVND (reference sequence). V lost 0 bases to trimming and J lost 2 bases, with 16 bases between them. CDR3 sequence: CASSIDLVRGANTEAFF. CDR3 DNA sequence: TGTGCCAGTAGTATAGATCTTGTTAGGGGGGCTAACACTGAAGCTTTCTTT. Looking up the rest from reference TRBV19 and TRBJ1-1 gives the full variable domain: DGGITQSPKYLFRKEGQNVTLSCEQNLNHDAMYWYRQDPGQGLRLIYYSQIVNDFQKGDIAEGYSVSREKKESFPLTVTSAQKNPTAFYLCASSIDLVRGANTEAFFGQGTRLTVV.

The chain couples TRBV23-1 to TRBJ2-1; 10 nucleotides line up with TRBD2. TRBV23-1 is identified as an open reading frame with a role that is uncertain. V dropped 0 bases and J dropped 8; count of bases not matched to a gene: 7. CDR3 length equals 16 residues. CDR3: CASSQSKTSGSDEQFF. As DNA, the CDR3 is TGCGCCAGCAGTCAATCTAAGACTAGCGGGTCCGATGAGCAGTTCTTC.

This clone has more than one count but fewer than ten. J is TRBJ1-5 and V is TRBV12-3 or TRBV12-4; D gene uncertain. Trimming took off 7 bases at V and 6 bases at J, with 13 bases between the two ends. The CDR3 covers 13 residues. The CDR3 region is CASTSLGIQPQHF. In nucleotides, the CDR3 is TGTGCCAGCACCTCTTTAGGAATTCAGCCCCAGCATTTT.

This sequence joins TRBV19 and TRBJ1-2; D gene unclear. Germline CDR1 and CDR2: LNHDA and SQIVND (reference sequence). The CDR3 covers 14 residues. V was shortened by 1 base and J by 2 bases, with 8 bases between the two germline ends. CDR3 bases: TGTGCCAGTAGTATAGGAAAAGCGAACTATGGCTACACCTTC. This translates into CASSIGKANYGYTF.

This clone was detected only once. The chain has TRBV3-1 (or the pseudogene TRBV3-2) and TRBJ1-5; D is unclear. Germline V gene lookup returns CDR1 LGHDT and CDR2 YNNKEL (reference sequence). This CDR3 comprises 12 residues. Trimming took 4 bases from V and 5 from J, leaving 6 bases between them. In DNA form, the CDR3 reads TGTGCCAGCAGCCCCCGGGATCAGCCCCAGCATTTT. This encodes CASSPRDQPQHF.

CDR3 in DNA: TGTGCCAGCAGCCTTTTGACAGGGGGCGCGTCCGGGGAGCTGTTTTTT. The encoded protein is CASSLLTGGASGELFF. This sequence joins TRBV14 and TRBJ2-2; 10 bases match TRBD1. V was pared by 4 bases and J by 6 bases, with 8 bases of the junction left unmatched. The CDR3 covers 16 residues. Germline lookup yields CDR1 SGHDN and CDR2 FVKESK.

The chain is built from TRBV19 and TRBJ2-5; 11 bases are a match to TRBD1. V lost 5 bases to trimming and J lost 0 bases; unmatched junction nucleotides: 5. The CDR3 loop spans 16 amino acids. Germline V lookup: CDR1 LNHDA, CDR2 SQIVND (reference sequence). The CDR3 DNA reads TGTGCCAGTAGTTTCGGACAGGGGGCTTACCAAGAGACCCAGTACTTC. This translates into CASSFGQGAYQETQYF.

The chain is built from TRBV5-1 and TRBJ1-2; TRBD1 matches 8 bases. The CDR3 sequence is 13 residues long. The V gene's germline CDR1 is SGHRS and CDR2 YFSETQ. The J segment lost 8 bases and the V segment lost 4 bases, leaving 7 bases of the junction unmatched. The CDR3 coding sequence is TGCGCCAGCAGCAATGACGGGACAGGAGGCTACACCTTC. Translating it yields CASSNDGTGGYTF.

This clone was seen a handful of times. CDR3 region: CASSPTGTGELFF. CDR3 nucleotides: TGTGCCAGCAGCCCGACAGGGACCGGGGAGCTGTTTTTT. The chain is built from TRBV4-2 and TRBJ2-2, with 7 bases identical to TRBD1. The trim removed 4 bases at V and 5 bases at J, leaving 1 base unmatched. From germline, CDR1 is LGHNA and CDR2 YNFKEQ. The CDR3 has 13 amino acids.

The chain combines TRBV15 with TRBJ2-3; D gene uncertain. CDR1 and CDR2 from the germline V gene are LNHNV and YYDKDF (reference sequence). Trimming shortened V by 4 bases and J by 2 bases, and 19 bases separated the two germline ends. CDR3 length: 17 amino acids. The CDR3 spells CATSKKIVGIATDTQYF. The CDR3 DNA follows: TGTGCCACCAGCAAAAAAATAGTGGGCATTGCCACAGATACGCAGTATTTT.

The J gene is TRBJ1-6, the V gene TRBV5-1, with TRBD1 as a possible D gene (6 bases). This CDR3 comprises 17 residues. Germline loops: CDR1 SGHRS, CDR2 YFSETQ. V lost 0 bases and J 5 bases, leaving 15 bases between the germline ends. The CDR3 reads CASSLASLWDNNSPLHF. CDR3 nucleotides: TGCGCCAGCAGCTTGGCCTCGCTTTGGGACAATAATTCACCCCTCCACTTT.

This clone was seen a single time. The CDR3 sequence is CASSPSWATYGYTF. The DNA of the CDR3 is TGTGCCAGCTCACCATCTTGGGCAACGTATGGCTACACCTTC. The chain joins TRBV18 to TRBJ1-2; D unclear. Germline V CDR1 and CDR2: KGHSH, LQKENI. V dropped 2 bases and J dropped 5 bases, with 12 bases sitting between them. This CDR3 is 14 amino acids long.

The chain joins TRBV27 to TRBJ1-4, with D unresolved. Germline CDR1 reads MNHEY; CDR2 reads SMNVEV (reference sequence). Trimming cost V 2 bases and J 3 bases, with 4 bases left between them. The CDR3 sequence is 13 residues long. This CDR3 is CASSLRANEKLFF. The CDR3 bases are TGTGCCAGCAGTTTACGGGCTAATGAAAAACTGTTTTTT.

On this clone: Germline is not matched at one junction end, which may reflect a read error. The chain links TRBV23-1 to TRBJ2-3; possible D gene TRBD1, 6 bases. TRBV23-1 is an ORF, and what it does is uncertain. This CDR3 is built from 17 residues. This chain's CDR3 is CASSPAYGLGRTDTRYF. The DNA for the CDR3 is TGCGCCAGCAGTCCCGCGTATGGCTTGGGTCGGACAGATACGCGGTATTTT.

The chain uses TRBV29-1 and TRBJ1-2, with a weak D call TRBD1 (5 bases). There are 14 residues in the CDR3. In germline, CDR1 is SQVTM, CDR2 ANQGSEA. Between the trimmed V and J ends, which lost 0 bases and 4 bases, there was a span of 12 bases. DNA of the CDR3: TGCAGCGTTGAAGAGGTTCAGGGCCTCTATGGCTACACCTTC. Amino acid sequence: CSVEEVQGLYGYTF.

V and J are TRBV5-1 and TRBJ2-7, with a possible D match to TRBD2 (5 bases). Trimming cost V 2 bases and J 0 bases, with 12 bases left between them. CDR3 size: 15 residues. Germline V CDR1 and CDR2: SGHRS, YFSETQ. In DNA form, the CDR3 reads TGCGCCAGCAGCTTTAGGACTCCTAGCTCCTACGAGCAGTACGTC. Protein: CASSFRTPSSYEQYV.

The genes are TRBV27 and TRBJ2-7; D not certain. This CDR3 spans 11 amino acids. The V gene lost 6 bases and the J gene lost 3 bases, with 6 bases spanning the gap. From germline, CDR1 is MNHEY and CDR2 SMNVEV (reference sequence). For the CDR3, the DNA is TGTGCCAGCAGGGCCCGCTACGAGCAGTACTTC. Its protein is CASRARYEQYF.

The chain links TRBV24-1 to TRBJ2-3, with D possibly TRBD2 on 6 matching bases. This CDR3 has 16 residues. V lost 3 bases and J 0 bases, leaving 12 bases between the germline ends. Germline V gives CDR1 KGHDR, CDR2 SFDVKD. DNA for the CDR3: TGTGCCACCAGTGATGGAGGGGCTACCAGCACAGATACGCAGTATTTT. It is translated as CATSDGGATSTDTQYF.

As regards this clone: The sample holds other DNA sequences that translate to the same CDR3. The V and J genes are TRBV7-9 and TRBJ2-3; D is unclear. This CDR3 spans 12 amino acids. Germline-derived CDR1 and CDR2 are SEHNR and FQNEAQ (reference sequence). Trimming cost V 1 base and J 6 bases, with 5 bases left between them. CDR3 sequence reads: CASSLVGDTQYF. The DNA for the CDR3 is TGTGCCAGCAGCTTAGTCGGGGATACGCAGTATTTT.

The rearrangement links TRBV27 to TRBJ2-7, with 10 bases aligning to TRBD1. CDR1 and CDR2 (germline): MNHEY, SMNVEV (reference sequence). This CDR3 comprises 13 residues. The ends lost 2 bases at V and 6 bases at J; junction bases unmatched: 1. Here the CDR3 DNA reads TGTGCCAGCAGTTTACGGACAGGGGGCGAGCAGTACGTC. Translated: CASSLRTGGEQYV.

J is TRBJ2-1 and V is TRBV19, with TRBD1 matching 9 bases. CDR1 is LNHDA and CDR2 is SQIVND in the germline V gene (reference sequence). The CDR3 runs to 13 residues. The ends lost 5 bases at V and 9 bases at J; junction bases unmatched: 5. In DNA form, the CDR3 reads TGTGCCAGTAGTGGACAGGGGTATGGTGAGCAGTTCTTC. It translates to CASSGQGYGEQFF.

The chain uses TRBV6-6 and TRBJ2-3, with D maybe TRBD1 (6 bases). The germline V gene encodes CDR1 MNHNY and CDR2 SVGAGI (reference sequence). Trimming pared 10 bases from V and 3 bases from J, leaving 14 bases between. The CDR3 is 13 amino acids. CDR3 DNA: TGTGCCACCCGGACAGAACAAACAGATACGCAGTATTTT. Residues: CATRTEQTDTQYF.

The chain combines TRBV12-3 or TRBV12-4 with TRBJ1-1; D gene unclear. The CDR3 runs 13 residues. Trimming took 5 bases from V and 5 from J, leaving 12 bases between them. The CDR3 sequence is CASSPHRRTEAFF. CDR3 coding DNA: TGTGCCAGCAGTCCCCACAGACGTACTGAAGCTTTCTTT.

The chain employs TRBV2 and TRBJ2-5, with a weak D call TRBD2 (6 bases). There are 13 residues in the CDR3. The V and J ends lost 8 bases and 1 base respectively, with 11 bases between them. Germline V gene data show CDR1 as SNHLY and CDR2 as FYNNEI. The CDR3 DNA follows: TGTGCCAGCGGAGGGGCTACCCAAGAGACCCAGTACTTC. Its translation: CASGGATQETQYF.